These T cell receptor beta chains were read from a single sample in a study of cytomegalovirus exposure and HLA in healthy donors. Clones were read by immunoSEQ multiplex PCR, and TCRdb kept only the in-frame ones, dropping some. The table records around 40,000 clones, 55% to 75% of them present only once. The sequencing input was PBMCs. These receptors originate from a man in his forties or fifties in good health and CMV-seropositive. Each CDR3 is given with its conserved first and last residue. The D gene is left open where the match is weak. Size is omitted from some rows. Given values are once, few, many or a class for expanded clones.

>TRBJ1-6|15|TRBD1|NA|TRBV4-1
CASSRDRGYNSPLHF
TGCGCCAGCAGCCGGGACAGGGGGTATAATTCACCCCTCCACTTT
>TRBJ1-2|13|NA|NA|TRBV6-1
CASREDGNYGYTF
TGTGCCAGCAGGGAGGACGGAAACTATGGCTACACCTTC
>TRBJ1-5|13|NA|NA|TRBV18
CASSPGRDQPQHF
TGTGCCAGCTCACCGGGCAGGGATCAGCCCCAGCATTTT
>TRBJ1-1|13|NA|few|TRBV11-3
CASSRQSNTEAFF
TGTGCCAGCAGCCGACAGTCGAACACTGAAGCTTTCTTT
>TRBJ1-1|13|NA|NA|TRBV27
CASSPAGNTEAFF
TGTGCCAGCAGCCCAGCGGGGAACACTGAAGCTTTCTTT
>TRBJ1-2|12|NA|NA|TRBV5-4
CASSTGRMGYTF
TGTGCCAGCAGCACAGGGAGAATGGGCTACACCTTC
>TRBJ2-2|14|TRBD2|NA|TRBV19
CASRWGGIVGELFF
TGTGCCAGTAGGTGGGGGGGAATTGTCGGGGAGCTGTTTTTT
>TRBJ1-4|16|TRBD1|NA|TRBV4-1
CASSQLRFRGVEKLFF
TGCGCCAGCAGCCAATTACGGTTCAGGGGGGTTGAAAAACTGTTTTTT
>TRBJ1-6|16|TRBD1|once|TRBV23-1
CASSQSSKGADSPLHF
TGCGCCAGCAGTCAATCGAGCAAGGGGGCCGACTCACCCCTCCACTTT
>TRBJ1-2|15|TRBD1|NA|TRBV5-6
CASSPGTGSYYGYTF
TGTGCCAGCAGCCCCGGGACAGGATCTTACTATGGCTACACCTTC
>TRBJ1-6|12|NA|NA|TRBV7-3
CASSYYNSPLHF
TGTGCCAGCAGCTACTATAATTCGCCCCTCCACTTT
>TRBJ2-7|14|NA|NA|TRBV12-2
CASRFSPSSYEQYF
TGTGCAAGTCGCTTTAGCCCTAGCTCCTACGAGCAGTACTTC
>TRBJ2-3|16|NA|NA|TRBV7-8
CASSPRRDSQRDTQYF
TGTGCCAGCAGCCCACGGCGGGACAGTCAAAGGGATACGCAGTATTTT
>TRBJ2-7|14|NA|NA|TRBV5-1
CASSDITGSYEQYF
TGCGCCAGCAGCGATATTACCGGGTCCTACGAGCAGTACTTC
>TRBJ1-2|14|TRBD1|NA|TRBV7-9
CASSPPRGPYGYTF
TGTGCCAGCAGCCCCCCGAGGGGGCCCTATGGCTACACCTTC
>TRBJ1-6|15|NA|NA|TRBV5-1
CASSLVSGVNSPLHF
TGCGCCAGCAGCTTGGTGTCAGGGGTTAATTCACCCCTCCACTTT
>TRBJ1-2|14|TRBD1|once|TRBV6-1
CASSDLGQYYGYTF
TGTGCCAGCAGTGATCTGGGACAGTACTATGGCTACACCTTC
>TRBJ2-3|13|NA|few|TRBV6-5
CASRGASTDTQYF
TGTGCCAGCAGGGGGGCTAGCACAGATACGCAGTATTTT
>TRBJ1-1|13|NA|NA|TRBV4-3
CASSQEYGTEAFF
TGCGCCAGCAGCCAGGAGTATGGCACTGAAGCTTTCTTT
>TRBJ2-3|15|TRBD1|NA|TRBV7-7
CASSLGQGNTDTQYF
TGTGCCAGCAGCTTGGGACAGGGGAATACAGATACGCAGTATTTT
>TRBJ2-1|16|TRBD2|NA|TRBV6-1
CASSARRVRGDDEQFF
TGTGCCAGCAGTGCCCGGAGGGTGCGGGGGGACGATGAGCAGTTCTTC
>TRBJ2-2|15|NA|NA|TRBV9
CASSITGLNTGELFF
TGTGCCAGCAGCATCACAGGGCTGAACACCGGGGAGCTGTTTTTT
>TRBJ1-2|15|NA|NA|TRBV5-1
CASSPGGGRRYGYTF
TGCGCCAGCAGCCCCGGCGGGGGGCGCCGCTATGGCTACACCTTC
>TRBJ2-5|15|TRBD1|NA|TRBV9
CASSPHWDREETQYF
TGTGCCAGCAGCCCGCACTGGGACAGGGAGGAGACCCAGTACTTC
>TRBJ2-3|10|NA|NA|TRBV20-1
CSAERDTQYF
TGCAGTGCTGAGCGCGATACGCAGTATTTT
>TRBJ2-4|11|NA|NA|TRBV2
CASSSTDIQYF
TGTGCCAGCAGTTCAACGGACATTCAGTACTTC
>TRBJ1-5|16|TRBD1|NA|TRBV19
CASSQTRQGMIQPQHF
TGTGCCAGTAGCCAAACCAGACAGGGAATGATTCAGCCCCAGCATTTT
>TRBJ1-1|14|NA|NA|TRBV5-4
CASSLGGENTEAFF
TGTGCCAGCAGCTTGGGGGGCGAGAACACTGAAGCTTTCTTT
>TRBJ1-2|14|NA|NA|TRBV6-5
CASSYSGQGAGYTF
TGTGCCAGCAGTTACTCAGGGCAGGGTGCTGGCTACACCTTC
>TRBJ2-5|14|NA|few|TRBV6-5
CASSEPGPRGTQYF
TGTGCCAGCAGCGAGCCCGGCCCTAGGGGGACCCAGTACTTC
>TRBJ1-5|15|TRBD1|NA|TRBV28
CASREQGTNRQPQHF
TGTGCCAGCAGGGAACAGGGGACGAATCGTCAGCCCCAGCATTTT
>TRBJ1-6|17|NA|NA|TRBV30
CAGSGQGGSSYNSPLHF
TGTGCCGGGTCAGGGCAGGGCGGGAGCTCCTATAATTCACCCCTCCACTTT
>TRBJ2-7|13|NA|NA|TRBV7-3
CASSNTAAHEQYF
TGTGCCAGCAGTAACACGGCGGCCCACGAGCAGTACTTC
>TRBJ1-6|15|NA|NA|TRBV7-2
CASSLESSYNSPLHF
TGTGCCAGCAGCTTAGAGAGCTCCTATAATTCACCCCTCCACTTT
>TRBJ2-5|15|NA|NA|TRBV30
CAWSERRGPGETQYF
TGTGCCTGGAGTGAGAGGAGGGGACCGGGAGAGACTCAGTACTTC
>TRBJ2-1|16|NA|few|TRBV7-6
CASSPDPGGTFNEQFF
TGTGCCAGCAGCCCTGACCCAGGGGGGACCTTCAATGAGCAGTTCTTC
>TRBJ1-3|14|NA|few|TRBV6-5
CASGDMSSGNTIYF
TGTGCCAGTGGGGACATGAGCTCTGGAAACACCATATATTTT
>TRBJ2-7|13|TRBD1|NA|TRBV30
CATRTGERGEQYF
TGTGCCACTAGGACAGGGGAGAGAGGCGAGCAGTACTTC
>TRBJ1-5|15|TRBD1|NA|TRBV5-1
CASSMGQGMEEPQHF
TGCGCCAGCAGCATGGGACAGGGGATGGAGGAGCCCCAGCATTTT
>TRBJ1-1|15|TRBD1|NA|TRBV18
CASSDSDRQNTEAFF
TGTGCCAGCTCCGACTCGGACAGGCAGAACACTGAAGCTTTCTTT
>TRBJ1-6|15|TRBD1|few|TRBV6-5
CASSSTDRVDSPLHF
TGTGCCAGCAGTTCGACGGACAGGGTTGATTCACCCCTCCACTTT
>TRBJ1-3|16|TRBD1|NA|TRBV6-5
CASSSPGQGWGNTIYF
TGTGCCAGCAGTTCTCCGGGACAGGGATGGGGAAACACCATATATTTT
>TRBJ2-7|14|NA|few|TRBV10-3
CAISDREGPYEQYF
TGTGCCATCAGTGACAGGGAAGGGCCCTACGAGCAGTACTTC